The 3 T cell receptor beta chains reported below all come from one sample, sequenced in a study of cytomegalovirus exposure and HLA in healthy donors (dated by TCRdb to about 2017). Library preparation employed the immunoSEQ multiplex PCR assay. For the multiplex PCR, a mixture combining 60 forward primers for TCR Vbeta segments and 13 reverse primers for TCR Jbeta segments was used. TCRdb retrieved this table from immuneACCESS and kept in-frame rearrangements only. Not all clones are present; in checked studies, unresolved V genes account for under half, and no reason is known for the remainder. For this sample there are tens of thousands of clones; approximately 71% appear just once. Approximately 7.3% of the sample lies in the top ten. The sample consisted of PBMCs. The receptors shown here come from a woman aged 40 to 50 in good health and CMV-seronegative.

V is TRBV30 and J is TRBJ1-2; TRBD1 aligns across 10 bases. The V segment lost 5 bases and the J segment 8 bases; nucleotides outside the gene matches: 8. The germline CDR1 and CDR2 sequences are GTSNPN and SVGIG (reference sequence). The CDR3 runs 13 residues. The CDR3 sequence is CAWGPGTGVGYTF. CDR3 DNA: TGTGCCTGGGGTCCCGGGACAGGGGTAGGCTACACCTTC.

The chain recombines TRBV6-5 with TRBJ1-5; D is undetermined. Looked up from germline, CDR1 is MNHEY and CDR2 is SVGAGI. Trimming took 7 bases from V and 2 from J, leaving 12 bases between them. The CDR3 runs 14 residues. CDR3 nucleotides: TGTGCCAGCAAGCCCGTCCTAGGCAATCAGCCCCAGCATTTT. It translates to CASKPVLGNQPQHF.

By share, this clone ranks as medium-sized (0.01 to 0.1%). The chain employs TRBV19 and TRBJ1-3; D remains ambiguous. V lost 3 bases, J lost 0 bases, and 3 bases lay in between. The germline V gene encodes CDR1 LNHDA and CDR2 SQIVND (reference sequence). The CDR3 is 13 amino acids. CDR3 sequence: CASSIRSGNTIYF. In DNA, the CDR3 is TGTGCCAGTAGTATCCGCTCTGGAAACACCATATATTTT. The whole variable domain, filled in from reference TRBV19 and TRBJ1-3, reads DGGITQSPKYLFRKEGQNVTLSCEQNLNHDAMYWYRQDPGQGLRLIYYSQIVNDFQKGDIAEGYSVSREKKESFPLTVTSAQKNPTAFYLCASSIRSGNTIYFGEGSWLTVV.